The 28 T cell receptor beta chains presented below share a single source sample, sequenced in a study of CD8 T cells in ankylosing spondylitis. Broader study findings: Typical of ankylosing spondylitis blood, it appeared, was a TCR beta motif of under 10 highly homologous variants.

From the 5' RACE reads, TCRdb called clonotypes with MiXCR, one entry per CDR3 protein. This table has about 540,000 distinct CDR3 sequences, more than 9.5% appearing once. The antigens of these receptors remain unknown. The sample consisted of blood, either unsorted or a sorted T cell fraction (not recorded which). The receptors here all came from a male donor with ankylosing spondylitis.

This clonotype was counted between two and nine times. V and J are TRBV15 and TRBJ1-3; weak D call: TRBD1 (6 bases). The length of the CDR3 is 15 residues. Germline V lookup: CDR1 LNHNV, CDR2 YYDKDF (reference sequence). V lost 5 bases and J lost 7, with 18 bases in between. CDR3 region: CATSAPGARRNTIYF. DNA of the CDR3: TGTGCCACCAGCGCACCGGGGGCTCGCCGGAACACCATATATTTT.

The sample holds a few counts of this clonotype. This chain links TRBV29-1 with TRBJ2-1; D is ambiguous. Germline V gene data show CDR1 as SQVTM and CDR2 as ANQGSEA. This CDR3 is built from 14 residues. Deletions cut 4 bases from V and 0 bases from J, with 10 bases between. Here the CDR3 reads CSVARASSYNEQFF. In DNA, the CDR3 is TGCAGCGTTGCTAGGGCAAGCTCCTACAATGAGCAGTTCTTC.

The rearrangement joins TRBV5-5 to TRBJ2-2, with a tentative D call TRBD1 (5 bases). V was trimmed by 2 bases and J by 7 bases, leaving 15 bases between them. The CDR3 contains 15 residues. Looked up from germline, CDR1 is SGHKS and CDR2 is YYEKEE (reference sequence). CDR3 sequence reads: CASSFRQKRSGELFF. The CDR3 DNA reads as TGTGCCAGCAGCTTTAGACAGAAAAGGAGCGGGGAGCTGTTTTTT.

In this sample, this clonotype turned up a few times. The chain is built from TRBV5-6 and TRBJ1-1, with 11 bases that match TRBD1. V was clipped by 0 bases and J by 2 bases; unmatched bases: 12. The CDR3 spans 19 residues. Germline values: CDR1 SGHDT, CDR2 YYEEEE. CDR3 sequence: CASSLVVDRGRGINTEAFF. Written as DNA, the CDR3 is TGTGCCAGCAGCTTGGTTGTGGACAGGGGGCGTGGGATTAACACTGAAGCTTTCTTT.

The chain joins TRBV3-1 to TRBJ2-1, with D perhaps TRBD1 or TRBD2 (5 bases each). CDR3 size: 14 residues. From germline, CDR1 is LGHDT and CDR2 YNNKEL (reference sequence). V lost 3 bases and J 5 bases, leaving 11 bases between the germline ends. The CDR3 is CASSQRDLDNEQFF. The CDR3, as DNA: TGTGCCAGCAGCCAGAGGGACCTAGACAATGAGCAGTTCTTC.

Ten or more counts support this clonotype. A read error may produce the germline difference seen at one junction end. V is TRBV12-3 or TRBV12-4 and J is TRBJ2-3; 8 bases agree with TRBD2. The CDR3 has 15 residues. The DNA of the CDR3 is TGCGCCAGCAGCTTCGGACTAGCAGACACAGATACGCAGTATTTT. Translation: CASSFGLADTDTQYF.

This clonotype has more than one count but fewer than ten. V and J are TRBV2 and TRBJ2-1; 13 nucleotides match TRBD2. The V and J ends lost 6 bases and 9 bases, in that order; junction bases with no gene match: 8. The CDR3 runs 15 residues. Germline CDR1 SNHLY, CDR2 FYNNEI. DNA for the CDR3: TGTGCCAGCAGGGAGACTAGCGGGGGGCATGGTGAGCAGTTCTTC. Its protein is CASRETSGGHGEQFF.

This clonotype was picked up a small number of times. The chain joins TRBV6-1 to TRBJ1-2; 7 bases are a match to TRBD1. V shed 2 bases and J 4 bases; nucleotides not matched to a gene: 1. Germline V lookup: CDR1 MNHNS, CDR2 SASEGT. The CDR3 has 13 residues. CDR3 nucleotides: TGTGCCAGCAGTGAAAGGGGGCTCTATGGCTACACCTTC. Encoded protein: CASSERGLYGYTF.

The CDR3 loop reads CASSVSRQGTSGYTF. The CDR3 DNA is TGTGCCAGCAGTGTTTCTCGACAGGGGACGAGTGGCTACACCTTC. The rearrangement links TRBV25-1 to TRBJ1-2, with TRBD1 identical over 8 bases. CDR3 length equals 15 residues. From germline, CDR1 is MGHDK and CDR2 SYGVNS. V was pared by 4 bases and J by 7 bases, with 11 bases of the junction left unmatched.

The chain recombines TRBV6-2 or TRBV6-3 with TRBJ2-1; 8 bases match TRBD1. V gave up 4 bases and J gave up 2 bases; unmatched junction bases: 7. The CDR3 has 16 amino acids. CDR1 MNHEY and CDR2 SVGEGT come from the germline V gene. The CDR3 sequence is CASSSRPRGPYNEQFF. CDR3 nucleotide sequence: TGTGCCAGCAGTTCTCGGCCCAGGGGGCCCTACAATGAGCAGTTCTTC.

This clonotype was detected a few times. The rearrangement uses TRBV7-8 and TRBJ1-1; D is undetermined. Trimming took off 1 base at V and 3 bases at J, with 9 bases between the two ends. Germline V gene data show CDR1 as SGHVS and CDR2 as FQNEAQ. The CDR3 runs to 14 residues. The CDR3 region is CASSLGVWDTEAFF. The CDR3 DNA is TGTGCCAGCAGCTTAGGGGTGTGGGACACTGAAGCTTTCTTT.

The chain couples TRBV11-2 to TRBJ2-1; D is unresolved. The CDR3 has 14 amino acids. Trimming removed 0 bases at V and 9 bases at J, with 12 bases between. In germline, CDR1 is SGHAT, CDR2 FQNNGV. The CDR3 sequence: CASSLDSLVLEQFF. CDR3 coding DNA: TGTGCCAGCAGCTTAGATTCTCTAGTACTTGAGCAGTTCTTC.

This chain joins TRBV10-2 and TRBJ2-7, with 13 bases that match TRBD2. The germline CDR1 and CDR2 sequences are WSHSY and SAAADI. The CDR3 is 14 amino acids. The V gene end was trimmed by 6 bases and the J gene end by 2 bases; junction bases not matched to a gene: 1. CDR3 loop: CASSTSGRAYEQYV. The CDR3 bases are TGCGCCAGCAGCACTAGCGGGAGGGCCTACGAGCAGTACGTC.

This clonotype has only a few counts. The gene calls are TRBV20-1 and TRBJ2-5, with D unresolved. This CDR3 spans 14 amino acids. Per germline, CDR1 DFQATT and CDR2 SNEGSKA (reference sequence). Trimming took 0 bases from V and 0 from J, leaving 8 bases between them. The CDR3 loop is CSAREDGYQETQYF. CDR3 nucleotide sequence: TGCAGTGCTAGAGAGGATGGGTACCAAGAGACCCAGTACTTC.

This clonotype was seen a few times. This rearrangement joins TRBV12-3 or TRBV12-4 to TRBJ1-5; 7 bases are shared with TRBD1. The CDR3 spans 14 residues. V lost 2 bases to trimming and J lost 7 bases; unmatched junction nucleotides: 5. The DNA of the CDR3 is TGTGCCAGCAGTTTATCAGGGGGGATGCAGCCCCAGCATTTT. The encoded protein is CASSLSGGMQPQHF.

This clonotype has a handful of counts. The chain couples TRBV7-9 to TRBJ2-7; 7 nucleotides line up with TRBD1. CDR1 is SEHNR, CDR2 FQNEAQ, per germline (reference sequence). This CDR3 is 14 amino acids long. Germline trimming cut 6 bases from V and 0 bases from J; bases unmatched to any gene: 5. CDR3 nucleotide sequence: TGTGCCAGCAGTCGAACAGGGGCCTCCTACGAGCAGTACTTC. It specifies CASSRTGASYEQYF.

At least ten counts were recorded for this clonotype. The rearrangement uses TRBV7-2 and TRBJ1-1, with a weak D call TRBD1 (5 bases). The germline V and J ends were trimmed by 3 bases and 1 base, with 12 bases remaining between them. CDR1 is SGHTA and CDR2 is FQGNSA in the germline V gene. This CDR3 is 15 amino acids long. The CDR3 loop reads CASSFSGGGNTEAFF. The CDR3 bases are TGTGCCAGCAGCTTTTCGGGGGGGGGGAACACTGAAGCTTTCTTT. The whole variable domain, remainder taken from reference TRBV7-2 and TRBJ1-1, is GAGVSQSPSNKVTEKGKDVELRCDPISGHTALYWYRQSLGQGLEFLIYFQGNSAPDKSGLPSDRFSAERTGGSVSTLTIQRTQQEDSAVYLCASSFSGGGNTEAFFGQGTRLTVV.

This clonotype was detected many times. The chain joins TRBV29-1 to TRBJ2-3; D remains ambiguous. The CDR3 runs to 14 residues. The V end lost 6 bases, the J end lost 3 bases, and 16 bases lay between the germline ends. The germline V gene has CDR1 SQVTM and CDR2 ANQGSEA. CDR3: CSVLLPTRTDTQYF. CDR3 coding DNA: TGCAGCGTCCTCCTTCCTACTCGGACAGATACGCAGTATTTT.

In its sample, this clonotype was seen many times. The V call is TRBV5-1, the J call TRBJ1-6; the match to TRBD1 covers 7 bases. This CDR3 is 14 amino acids long. The J segment lost 7 bases and the V segment lost 0 bases, leaving 1 base of the junction unmatched. Germline loops: CDR1 SGHRS, CDR2 YFSETQ. The CDR3 coding sequence is TGCGCCAGCAGCTTGGGGGACAGAAATTCACCCCTCCACTTT. This translates into CASSLGDRNSPLHF.

This sequence joins TRBV7-9 and TRBJ2-3, with 9 bases identical to TRBD1. This CDR3 is built from 15 residues. From germline, CDR1 is SEHNR and CDR2 FQNEAQ (reference sequence). V was pared by 5 bases and J by 4 bases, with 7 bases of the junction left unmatched. CDR3 residues: CASSTRTGVADTQYF. In nucleotides, the CDR3 is TGTGCCAGCAGCACCCGGACAGGGGTCGCAGATACGCAGTATTTT.

This clonotype was counted at least ten times. The chain recombines TRBV11-2 with TRBJ2-5; D perhaps matches TRBD2 (6 bases). Germline-derived CDR1 and CDR2 are SGHAT and FQNNGV. The germline V and J ends were trimmed by 0 bases and 5 bases, with 16 bases remaining between them. CDR3 length: 16 amino acids. The CDR3 protein is CASSLEWASVAETQYF. The CDR3 DNA reads TGTGCCAGCAGCTTAGAGTGGGCTAGCGTCGCGGAGACCCAGTACTTC.

This chain joins TRBV3-1 and TRBJ2-4, with 9 bases lining up with TRBD1. The CDR3 is made up of 15 amino acids. V lost 1 base and J lost 6; bases outside the gene matches: 4. The germline gives CDR1 LGHDT, CDR2 YNNKEL (reference sequence). The CDR3 DNA reads as TGTGCCAGCAGCCAAGTTGCGGGACAGGGAAACATTCAGTACTTC. Encoded protein: CASSQVAGQGNIQYF. Using reference TRBV3-1 and TRBJ2-4 for the parts outside the CDR3, the full variable domain is DTAVSQTPKYLVTQMGNDKSIKCEQNLGHDTMYWYKQDSKKFLKIMFSYNNKELIINETVPNRFSPKSPDKAHLNLHINSLELGDSAVYFCASSQVAGQGNIQYFGAGTRLSVL.

The chain carries TRBV27 and TRBJ2-1; TRBD2 agrees at 11 bases. Germline loops: CDR1 MNHEY, CDR2 SMNVEV (reference sequence). V lost 6 bases, J lost 0 bases, and 7 bases stayed unmatched. CDR3 length: 17 residues. The DNA of the CDR3 is TGTGCCAGCAGCTCTACTGGACTAGCGGGCTCCTACAATGAGCAGTTCTTC. Translated: CASSSTGLAGSYNEQFF.

The genes are TRBV20-1 and TRBJ2-2; D perhaps matches TRBD1 (6 bases). The CDR3 covers 15 residues. Germline CDR1 and CDR2: DFQATT and SNEGSKA (reference sequence). Trimming pared 0 bases from V and 1 base from J, leaving 9 bases between. The DNA of the CDR3 is TGCAGTGCTAGAGATGTCAGGGGGAACACCGGGGAGCTGTTTTTT. This sequence encodes CSARDVRGNTGELFF.

This clonotype turned up a few times. The V call is TRBV7-9, the J call TRBJ2-2; 11 bases are a match to TRBD1. Trimming at V came to 3 bases and at J to 5 bases, leaving 2 bases not matched to a gene. The CDR3 is made up of 15 amino acids. Germline V gives CDR1 SEHNR, CDR2 FQNEAQ (reference sequence). CDR3 DNA: TGTGCCAGCAGCTTCGGGACAGGGGGGACCGGGGAGCTGTTTTTT. It is translated as CASSFGTGGTGELFF.

The chain carries TRBV11-2 and TRBJ2-1; tentative D call: TRBD2 (5 bases). V dropped 4 bases and J dropped 2 bases, with 9 bases sitting between them. Germline CDR1 is SGHAT and CDR2 is FQNNGV. This CDR3 is 14 amino acids long. CDR3 protein: CASSSAVTYNEQFF. CDR3 DNA sequence: TGTGCCAGCAGCTCAGCGGTAACCTACAATGAGCAGTTCTTC.

This chain links TRBV5-1 with TRBJ1-4; a weak D match, TRBD1 (5 bases). The CDR3 loop spans 15 amino acids. CDR1 is SGHRS, CDR2 YFSETQ, per germline. The ends were cut back, 0 bases at V and 5 bases at J, with 11 bases in the middle. CDR3 nucleotides: TGCGCCAGCAGCTTGGAAGTTGGGGACAATGAAAAACTGTTTTTT. Its protein is CASSLEVGDNEKLFF.

The rearrangement uses TRBV10-3 and TRBJ2-7; TRBD1 agrees at 7 bases. The V and J ends lost 8 bases and 2 bases, in that order; junction bases with no gene match: 6. This CDR3 is built from 13 residues. CDR1 ENHRY and CDR2 SYGVKD come from the germline V gene. The chain's CDR3 is CAIQRGHTYEQYF. As DNA, the CDR3 is TGTGCCATCCAAAGGGGGCATACCTACGAGCAGTACTTC.